Listed below are T cell receptor beta chains from one sample, sequenced in a study of blood T cell repertoires in COVID-19. This table comes from immunoSEQ multiplex PCR, and its TCRdb copy is limited to in-frame clones, with some not included. Found here are some 50,000 clones, around 82% of them singletons; the top ten hold roughly 7.7%. Material: peripheral blood. These receptor sequences come from a man between 40 and 49 years old with acute or convalescent COVID-19. Each CDR3 is given with its conserved first and last residue. D genes are given only for firm matches.

j_call d_call v_call cdr3_nt cdr3_aa
TRBJ1-2 TRBD1 TRBV4-1 TGCGCCAGCAGCCAAGATACTAGGACAGGACAGAAGGGGCGAGGCTACACCTTC CASSQDTRTGQKGRGYTF
TRBJ1-2 - TRBV6-5 TGTGCCAGCAGTATGACAGATCGTTATGGCTACACCTTC CASSMTDRYGYTF
TRBJ1-2 - TRBV6-5 TGTGCCAGCAGTTACAGAGGGTATGGCTACACCTTC CASSYRGYGYTF
TRBJ1-5 TRBD1 TRBV24-1 TGTGCCACCAGTGATCTAACAGGGGGCTGTCAGCCCCAGCATTTT CATSDLTGGCQPQHF
TRBJ2-7 TRBD2 TRBV5-1 TGCGCCAGCAGCTTGGAGCCTAGCGGGGGGGAGTACCCCTACGAGCAGTACTTC CASSLEPSGGEYPYEQYF
TRBJ1-1 - TRBV29-1 TGCAGCGTTGCAGGGCAGGGGACAGAAGCTTTCTTT CSVAGQGTEAFF
TRBJ1-1 - TRBV28 TGTGCCAGCAATTCAGGGAAAAAGTCTGAAGCTTTCTTT CASNSGKKSEAFF
TRBJ1-2 TRBD1 TRBV7-2 TGTGCCAGCAGCTTAGCCCGGACAGGGTGGGGCTATGGCTACACCTTC CASSLARTGWGYGYTF
TRBJ2-1 TRBD2 TRBV6-2/TRBV6-3 TGTGCCAGCAGTTGGAGGACTAGCGGGGTCAGTGAGCAGTTCTTC CASSWRTSGVSEQFF
TRBJ1-2 - TRBV30 TGTGCCTGGAGTCTTAAAACGTCGGGGAAAGGTAGTGGCTACACCTTC CAWSLKTSGKGSGYTF